The T cell receptor beta chain under discussion was sequenced for a study of shared clonotypes between healthy human individuals. Regarding the study as a whole: Collection of samples was limited to blood; tissue repertoires likely differ.

About this clone: Its antigen remains unidentified.

Here immunoSEQ multiplex PCR was the method, and the copy in TCRdb shows in-frame clones only, minus some. Altogether millions of clones are present, 85% to 95% being singletons, with the ten largest covering more than 0.1%. Sequenced: naive CD4+ T cells sorted from blood. Subset of the sample: CD45RA+ positively selected. This TCR derives from a man aged 18 to 35 in good health.

In DNA, the CDR3 is TGTGCCAGTACTCGGACCGAAAGATACTCTGGAAACACCATATATTTT. Translating it yields CASTRTERYSGNTIYF. The V call is TRBV19, the J call TRBJ1-3, with D uncertain. Germline assignment: CDR1 LNHDA and CDR2 SQIVND (reference sequence). The germline V and J ends were trimmed by 7 bases and 0 bases, with 16 bases remaining between them. The CDR3 has 16 residues.